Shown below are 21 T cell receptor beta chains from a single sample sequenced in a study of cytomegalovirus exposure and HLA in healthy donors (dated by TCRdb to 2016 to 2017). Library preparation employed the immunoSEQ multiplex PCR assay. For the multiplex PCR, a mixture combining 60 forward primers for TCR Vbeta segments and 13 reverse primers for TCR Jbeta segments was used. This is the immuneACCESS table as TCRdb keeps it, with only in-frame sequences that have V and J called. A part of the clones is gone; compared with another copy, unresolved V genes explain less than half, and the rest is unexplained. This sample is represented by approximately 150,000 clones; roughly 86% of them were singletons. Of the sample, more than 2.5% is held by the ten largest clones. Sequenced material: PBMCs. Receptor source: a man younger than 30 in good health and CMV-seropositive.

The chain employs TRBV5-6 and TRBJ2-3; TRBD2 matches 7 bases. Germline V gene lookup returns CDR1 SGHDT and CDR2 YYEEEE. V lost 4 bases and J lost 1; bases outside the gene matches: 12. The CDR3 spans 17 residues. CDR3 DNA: TGTGCCAGCAGCCCCGGACTAGTATTAGACGGCACAGATACGCAGTATTTT. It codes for CASSPGLVLDGTDTQYF.

The CDR3 DNA reads TGTGCCAGCAGTTACCAAGGCGGCTCCTACAATGAGCAGTTCTTC. Protein sequence: CASSYQGGSYNEQFF. The V gene is TRBV27, the J gene TRBJ2-1; unclear D gene. V was cut by 4 bases and J by 0 bases, with 10 bases left in between. Germline V gene lookup returns CDR1 MNHEY and CDR2 SMNVEV (reference sequence). The CDR3 spans 15 residues.

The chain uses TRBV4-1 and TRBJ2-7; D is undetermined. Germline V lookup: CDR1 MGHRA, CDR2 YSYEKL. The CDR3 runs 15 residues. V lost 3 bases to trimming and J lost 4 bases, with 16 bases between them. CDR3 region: CASSHPSAGQYEQYF. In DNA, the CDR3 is TGCGCCAGCAGCCACCCCTCGGCAGGTCAGTACGAGCAGTACTTC.

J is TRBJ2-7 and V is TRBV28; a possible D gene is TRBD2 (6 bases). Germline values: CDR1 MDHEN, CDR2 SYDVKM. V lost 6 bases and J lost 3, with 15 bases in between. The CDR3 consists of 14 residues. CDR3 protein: CASSPGTQVYEQYF. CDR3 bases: TGTGCCAGCAGCCCCGGGACTCAGGTCTACGAGCAGTACTTC. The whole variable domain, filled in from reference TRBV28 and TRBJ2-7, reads DVKVTQSSRYLVKRTGEKVFLECVQDMDHENMFWYRQDPGLGLRLIYFSYDVKMKEKGDIPEGYSVSREKKERFSLILESASTNQTSMYLCASSPGTQVYEQYFGPGTRLTVT.

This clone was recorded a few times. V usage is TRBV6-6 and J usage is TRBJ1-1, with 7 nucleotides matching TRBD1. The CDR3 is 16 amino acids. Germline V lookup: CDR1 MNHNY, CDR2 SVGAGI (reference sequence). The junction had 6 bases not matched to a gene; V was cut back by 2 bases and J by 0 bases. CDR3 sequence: CASSYGLDRVNTEAFF. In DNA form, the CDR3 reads TGTGCCAGCAGTTACGGATTAGACAGGGTGAACACTGAAGCTTTCTTT.

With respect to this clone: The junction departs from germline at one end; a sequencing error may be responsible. Here the CDR3 reads CSSSLSDRGAYNEQFF. Here the CDR3 DNA reads TGTTCCAGCAGCTTATCGGACAGGGGAGCCTACAATGAGCAGTTCTTC. The chain couples TRBV7-9 to TRBJ2-1, with TRBD1 matching 9 bases. CDR1 and CDR2 (germline): SEHNR, FQNEAQ (reference sequence). CDR3 length equals 16 residues.

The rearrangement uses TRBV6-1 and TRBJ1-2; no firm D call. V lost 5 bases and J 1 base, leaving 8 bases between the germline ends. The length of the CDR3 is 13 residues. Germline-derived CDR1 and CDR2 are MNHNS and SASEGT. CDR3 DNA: TGTGCCAGCAGTCCAAGCTATAACTATGGCTACACCTTC. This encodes CASSPSYNYGYTF.

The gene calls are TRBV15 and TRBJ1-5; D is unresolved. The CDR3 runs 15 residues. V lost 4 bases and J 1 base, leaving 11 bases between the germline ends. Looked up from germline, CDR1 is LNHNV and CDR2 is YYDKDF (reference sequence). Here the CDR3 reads CATSMRFTSNQPQHF. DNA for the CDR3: TGTGCCACCAGCATGCGGTTTACCAGCAATCAGCCCCAGCATTTT.

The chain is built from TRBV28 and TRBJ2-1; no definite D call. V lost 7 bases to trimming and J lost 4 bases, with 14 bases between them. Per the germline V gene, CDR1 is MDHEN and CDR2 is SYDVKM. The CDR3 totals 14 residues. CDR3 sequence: CASMSGGGYNEQFF. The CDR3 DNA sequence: TGTGCCAGCATGTCGGGTGGTGGGTACAATGAGCAGTTCTTC.

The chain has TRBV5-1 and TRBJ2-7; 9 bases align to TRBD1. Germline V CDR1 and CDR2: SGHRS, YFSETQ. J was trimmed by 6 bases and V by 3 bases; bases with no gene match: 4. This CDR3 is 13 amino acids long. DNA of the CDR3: TGCGCCAGCAGCTGGGGACAGGGTGGCGAGCAGTACTTC. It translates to CASSWGQGGEQYF.

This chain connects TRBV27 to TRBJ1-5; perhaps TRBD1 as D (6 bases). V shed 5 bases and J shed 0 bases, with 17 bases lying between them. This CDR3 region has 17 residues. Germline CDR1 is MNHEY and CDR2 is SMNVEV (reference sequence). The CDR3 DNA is TGTGCCAGCAGTCGCACCAGGGGCAGGGATAGCAATCAGCCCCAGCATTTT. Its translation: CASSRTRGRDSNQPQHF.

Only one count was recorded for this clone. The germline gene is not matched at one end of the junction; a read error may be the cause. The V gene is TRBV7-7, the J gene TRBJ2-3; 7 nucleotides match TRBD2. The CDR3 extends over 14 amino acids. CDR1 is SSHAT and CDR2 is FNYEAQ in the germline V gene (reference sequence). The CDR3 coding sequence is TGTGCTAGCAGCTTAGCGGGCCCCTGGGATACGCAGTATTTT. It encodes CASSLAGPWDTQYF.

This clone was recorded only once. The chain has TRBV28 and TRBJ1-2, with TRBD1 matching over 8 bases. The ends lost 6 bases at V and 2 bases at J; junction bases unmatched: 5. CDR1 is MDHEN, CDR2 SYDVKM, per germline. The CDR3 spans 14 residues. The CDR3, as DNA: TGTGCCAGCAGGCCAGGGGGCGTGAACTATGGCTACACCTTC. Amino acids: CASRPGGVNYGYTF.

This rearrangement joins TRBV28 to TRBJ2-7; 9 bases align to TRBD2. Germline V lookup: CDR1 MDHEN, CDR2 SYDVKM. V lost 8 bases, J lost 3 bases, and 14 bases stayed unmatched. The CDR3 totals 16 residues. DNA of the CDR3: TGTGCCAGCGTTCCCTCCTCCGGGACTAGCAGCTACGAGCAGTACTTC. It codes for CASVPSSGTSSYEQYF. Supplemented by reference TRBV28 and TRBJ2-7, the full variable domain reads DVKVTQSSRYLVKRTGEKVFLECVQDMDHENMFWYRQDPGLGLRLIYFSYDVKMKEKGDIPEGYSVSREKKERFSLILESASTNQTSMYLCASVPSSGTSSYEQYFGPGTRLTVT.

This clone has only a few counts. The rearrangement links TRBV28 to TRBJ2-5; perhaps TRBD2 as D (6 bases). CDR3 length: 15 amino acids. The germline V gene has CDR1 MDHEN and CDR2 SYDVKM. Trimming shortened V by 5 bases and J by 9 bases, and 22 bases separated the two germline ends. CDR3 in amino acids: CASSPLSGGILAQYF. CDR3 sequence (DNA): TGTGCCAGCAGTCCGCTGTCCGGGGGAATATTGGCCCAGTACTTC.

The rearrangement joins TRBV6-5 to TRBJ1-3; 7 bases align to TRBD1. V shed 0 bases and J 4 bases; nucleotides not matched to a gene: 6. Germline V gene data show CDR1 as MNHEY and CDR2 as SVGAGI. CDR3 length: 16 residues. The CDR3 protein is CASSYSVQGTGNTIYF. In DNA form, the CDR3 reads TGTGCCAGCAGTTACTCGGTACAGGGGACGGGAAACACCATATATTTT.

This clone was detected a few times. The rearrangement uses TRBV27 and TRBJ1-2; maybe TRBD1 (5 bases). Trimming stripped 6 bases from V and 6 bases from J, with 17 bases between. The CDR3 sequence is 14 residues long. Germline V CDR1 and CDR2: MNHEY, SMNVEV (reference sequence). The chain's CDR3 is CASRPRQLFNGYTF. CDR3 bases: TGTGCCAGCAGACCGAGACAGTTGTTTAATGGCTACACCTTC.

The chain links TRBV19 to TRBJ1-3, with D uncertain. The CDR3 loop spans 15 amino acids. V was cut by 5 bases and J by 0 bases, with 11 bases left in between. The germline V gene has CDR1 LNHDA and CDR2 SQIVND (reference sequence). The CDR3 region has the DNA TGTGCCAGTAGTCCTAGCCCAGCCTCTGGAAACACCATATATTTT. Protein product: CASSPSPASGNTIYF.

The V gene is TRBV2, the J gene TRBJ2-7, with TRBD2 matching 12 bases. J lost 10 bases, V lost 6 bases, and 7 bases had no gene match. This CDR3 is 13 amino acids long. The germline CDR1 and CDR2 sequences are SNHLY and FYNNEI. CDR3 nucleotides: TGTGCCAGCAGGACAACCGGACTAGCGGGACAGTACTTC. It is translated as CASRTTGLAGQYF.

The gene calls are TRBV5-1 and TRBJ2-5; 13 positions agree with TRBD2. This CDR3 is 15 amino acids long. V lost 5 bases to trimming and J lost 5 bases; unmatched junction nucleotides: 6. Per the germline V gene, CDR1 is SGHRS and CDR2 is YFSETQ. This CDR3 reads CASRRLAGGGETQYF. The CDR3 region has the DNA TGCGCCAGCAGACGACTAGCGGGAGGTGGGGAGACCCAGTACTTC. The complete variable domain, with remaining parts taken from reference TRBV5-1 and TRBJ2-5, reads KAGVTQTPRYLIKTRGQQVTLSCSPISGHRSVSWYQQTPGQGLQFLFEYFSETQRNKGNFPGRFSGRQFSNSRSEMNVSTLELGDSALYLCASRRLAGGGETQYFGPGTRLLVL.

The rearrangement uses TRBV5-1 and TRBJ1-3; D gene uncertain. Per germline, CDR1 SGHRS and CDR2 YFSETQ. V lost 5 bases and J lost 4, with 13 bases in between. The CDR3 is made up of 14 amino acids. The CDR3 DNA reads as TGCGCCAGCAGAAGTTGGGCGGGAGGAAACACCATATATTTT. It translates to CASRSWAGGNTIYF.